The 21 T cell receptor beta chains in this list originate from one sample, sequenced in a study of shared clonotypes between healthy human individuals. Profiled with immunoSEQ multiplex PCR; TCRdb holds only in-frame clones, not every one. The table has 2 million to 2.5 million clones, approximately 94% seen once. What was sequenced was naive CD4+ T cells sorted from blood. Stated subset: CD45RA+ positively selected. The source is a man aged 18 to 30 in good health.

The V and J genes are TRBV5-1 and TRBJ2-1; perhaps TRBD2 as D (5 bases). This CDR3 has 12 residues. Trimming took 3 bases from V and 15 from J, leaving 16 bases between them. Germline V gene data show CDR1 as SGHRS and CDR2 as YFSETQ. CDR3 DNA sequence: TGCGCCAGCAGCTCTGAAGAGGGAACCTCGTTCTTC. Amino acids: CASSSEEGTSFF.

The chain carries TRBV6-5 and TRBJ1-2, with D unresolved. CDR1 is MNHEY, CDR2 SVGAGI, per germline. The CDR3 runs 11 residues. Trimming removed 6 bases from V and 3 bases from J, with 5 bases in between. The CDR3 DNA sequence: TGTGCCAGCAGGTACCACTATGGCTACACCTTC. Protein sequence: CASRYHYGYTF.

This sequence joins TRBV9 and TRBJ1-2; D is uncertain. Trimming shortened V by 0 bases and J by 5 bases, and 20 bases separated the two germline ends. Germline V gene data show CDR1 as SGDLS and CDR2 as YYNGEE. This CDR3 has 17 residues. This CDR3 is CASSVAVAQPLPYGYTF. The CDR3, as DNA: TGTGCCAGCAGCGTAGCGGTAGCACAGCCTCTTCCGTATGGCTACACCTTC.

This chain uses TRBV10-3 with TRBJ2-1; 14 bases fit TRBD2. CDR1 is ENHRY and CDR2 is SYGVKD in the germline V gene. J lost 7 bases, V lost 4 bases, and 6 bases had no gene match. CDR3 length: 16 amino acids. CDR3 nucleotides: TGTGCCATCAGTGGACTAGCGGGGGGGGCTGAGAATGAGCAGTTCTTC. It codes for CAISGLAGGAENEQFF.

The chain is built from TRBV30 and TRBJ1-5, with D hard to call. Germline V gives CDR1 GTSNPN, CDR2 SVGIG (reference sequence). The CDR3 extends over 10 amino acids. V lost 7 bases to trimming and J lost 9 bases, with 10 bases between them. The CDR3 nucleotides read TGTGCCTTCTTCTTACGGCCCCAGCATTTT. Translation: CAFFLRPQHF.

The genes are TRBV7-2 and TRBJ2-5, with D perhaps TRBD1 (5 bases). Germline V lookup: CDR1 SGHTA, CDR2 FQGNSA. The CDR3 has 15 residues. The ends were cut back, 1 base at V and 2 bases at J, with 11 bases in the middle. The CDR3 nucleotides are TGTGCCAGCAGCTTAGGACAGATCCTTCAAGAGACCCAGTACTTC. Translated: CASSLGQILQETQYF.

The V call is TRBV18, the J call TRBJ2-7; 7 bases agree with TRBD1. The CDR3 length is 15 residues. V lost 3 bases to trimming and J lost 3 bases; unmatched junction nucleotides: 8. From germline, CDR1 is KGHSH and CDR2 LQKENI. The CDR3, as DNA: TGTGCCAGCTCACCGACAGGGAGTCACATCTACGAGCAGTACTTC. Residues: CASSPTGSHIYEQYF.

This clone was seen only once. The chain is built from TRBV6-5 and TRBJ2-7, with TRBD2 matching over 10 bases. Trimming cost V 0 bases and J 3 bases; bases outside gene matches: 5. Germline CDR1 and CDR2: MNHEY and SVGAGI. CDR3 length: 16 amino acids. The CDR3 reads CASSYSLAGDGYEQYF. The CDR3 DNA reads as TGTGCCAGCAGTTACTCGCTAGCGGGGGATGGCTACGAGCAGTACTTC.

The V and J genes are TRBV28 and TRBJ2-7, with TRBD1 matching over 7 bases. Trimming at V came to 6 bases and at J to 2 bases, leaving 10 bases not matched to a gene. CDR3 size: 15 residues. Germline assignment: CDR1 MDHEN and CDR2 SYDVKM. The CDR3 loop is CASSPRRQGPYEQYF. The CDR3 DNA reads TGTGCCAGCAGCCCCCGGCGACAGGGACCCTACGAGCAGTACTTC.

The chain has TRBV6-6 and TRBJ1-5; no firm D call. Trimming took off 1 base at V and 2 bases at J, with 9 bases between the two ends. This CDR3 has 15 amino acids. Looked up from germline, CDR1 is MNHNY and CDR2 is SVGAGI (reference sequence). The CDR3 reads CASSYLGQGNQPQHF. The CDR3 DNA is TGTGCCAGCAGTTACTTGGGTCAGGGCAATCAGCCCCAGCATTTT.

This clone was counted once. The sample holds other DNA sequences that translate to the same CDR3. This rearrangement joins TRBV6-1 to TRBJ2-3; TRBD1 is a possible D gene (6 bases). Looked up from germline, CDR1 is MNHNS and CDR2 is SASEGT. Trimming took 6 bases from V and 0 from J, leaving 7 bases between them. The CDR3 loop spans 13 amino acids. This CDR3 is CASRQGSTDTQYF. CDR3 DNA sequence: TGTGCCAGCAGACAGGGTAGCACAGATACGCAGTATTTT.

V and J are TRBV5-5 and TRBJ2-2; D perhaps matches TRBD1 (6 bases). Trimming pared 4 bases from V and 2 bases from J, leaving 12 bases between. Germline lookup yields CDR1 SGHKS and CDR2 YYEKEE (reference sequence). This CDR3 is built from 15 residues. The CDR3 DNA reads TGTGCCAGCAGCACCTGGACAGCAAACACCGGGGAGCTGTTTTTT. Protein product: CASSTWTANTGELFF.

V gene TRBV5-1 combines with J gene TRBJ2-7; possibly TRBD1 for D (6 bases). Germline assignment: CDR1 SGHRS and CDR2 YFSETQ. This CDR3 has 15 amino acids. V gave up 3 bases and J gave up 6 bases, with 19 bases separating them. DNA of the CDR3: TGCGCCAGCAGCTCCACGACAGGTACGACCTCCGAGCAGTACTTC. It is translated as CASSSTTGTTSEQYF.

This chain links TRBV11-3 with TRBJ2-1, with 8 positions matching TRBD2. Trimming removed 3 bases from V and 3 bases from J; junction bases left unmatched: 7. This CDR3 comprises 16 residues. The germline gives CDR1 SGHNT, CDR2 YENEEA. The CDR3 nucleotides are TGTGCCAGCAGCTTTGATGTGAGCGGGGGCTACAATGAGCAGTTCTTC. Its translation: CASSFDVSGGYNEQFF.

The chain couples TRBV12-5 to TRBJ1-4, with D possibly TRBD1 on 5 matching bases. The CDR3 length is 15 residues. CDR1 and CDR2 (germline): LGHNT, FRNRAP. V lost 2 bases, J lost 8 bases, and 15 bases lay in between. The DNA for the CDR3 is TGTGCTAGTGGTTTGCCCCCGAGCGGGGACGAAAAACTGTTTTTT. Protein product: CASGLPPSGDEKLFF.

The rearrangement joins TRBV4-1 to TRBJ2-7, with D possibly being TRBD1 (6 bases). V shed 6 bases and J shed 6 bases, with 27 bases lying between them. The germline V gene has CDR1 MGHRA and CDR2 YSYEKL. The CDR3 extends over 17 amino acids. CDR3 nucleotide sequence: TGCGCCAGCAGTGAAAACCCACAGGGATTAATAGCAGGCGAGCAGTACTTC. It translates to CASSENPQGLIAGEQYF.

V usage is TRBV10-3 and J usage is TRBJ2-3, with D perhaps matching TRBD2 (6 bases). The CDR3 is made up of 15 amino acids. CDR1 and CDR2 from the germline V gene are ENHRY and SYGVKD. Trimming took off 0 bases at V and 2 bases at J, with 9 bases between the two ends. CDR3: CAISESLATTDTQYF. CDR3 in DNA: TGTGCCATCAGTGAGTCGCTAGCGACCACAGATACGCAGTATTTT.

The chain has TRBV7-2 and TRBJ2-5, with D possibly matching TRBD1 (5 bases). CDR3 length: 16 amino acids. The ends were cut back, 1 base at V and 3 bases at J, with 15 bases in the middle. Germline V lookup: CDR1 SGHTA, CDR2 FQGNSA. CDR3 sequence: CASSLVLPAGKETQYF. The CDR3 coding sequence is TGTGCCAGCAGCTTAGTCTTGCCGGCAGGGAAAGAGACCCAGTACTTC.

Remarks on this clone: Other DNA variants within this sample encode the same CDR3. CDR3 residues: CASSPESSYNSPLHF. In DNA form, the CDR3 reads TGTGCCAGCTCACCCGAGAGCTCCTATAATTCACCCCTCCACTTT. This chain links TRBV18 with TRBJ1-6; D ambiguous. Germline lookup yields CDR1 KGHSH and CDR2 LQKENI. This CDR3 spans 15 amino acids. Trimming shortened V by 3 bases and J by 0 bases, and 6 bases separated the two germline ends. Full variable domain (rest looked up from reference TRBV18 and TRBJ1-6): NAGVMQNPRHLVRRRGQEARLRCSPMKGHSHVYWYRQLPEEGLKFMVYLQKENIIDESGMPKERFSAEFPKEGPSILRIQQVVRGDSAAYFCASSPESSYNSPLHFGNGTRLTVT.

The chain combines TRBV5-1 with TRBJ2-5, with TRBD2 matching over 8 bases. Germline-derived CDR1 and CDR2 are SGHRS and YFSETQ. J lost 5 bases, V lost 1 base, and 7 bases had no gene match. This CDR3 is built from 15 residues. Here the CDR3 DNA reads TGCGCCAGCAGCTTGACTAGCGGAGGTCTGGAGACCCAGTACTTC. It encodes CASSLTSGGLETQYF.

This clone appeared once. The chain carries TRBV7-8 and TRBJ2-7; 7 positions match TRBD2. This CDR3 is built from 15 residues. Per the germline V gene, CDR1 is SGHVS and CDR2 is FQNEAQ. Unmatched junction bases numbered 8, after V lost 2 bases and J lost 4 bases. The CDR3 reads CASSLPETSYYEQYF. The DNA of the CDR3 is TGTGCCAGCAGCTTACCAGAGACTAGCTATTACGAGCAGTACTTC.